The present TCR beta chain was sequenced within a study of CD8+ T cells in alopecia areata (dated by TCRdb to between 2017 and 2018). Regarding the complete study: The treated patients, all with moderate-to-severe alopecia areata, were enrolled in an open-label pilot trial of oral tofacitinib given at 5 to 10 mg twice daily. Human TCRbeta sequencing covered scalp tissue and sorted CD4+ and CD8+ peripheral blood T cells from patchy and totalis/universalis alopecia areata patients and healthy controls. Biopsies were taken from tofacitinib-treated patients at baseline and again at 4 and 24 weeks into treatment, and several of those patients also had a later scalp biopsy. RNA was extracted with the PAXgene miRNA kit for fixed scalp, the miRNeasy kit for PBMCs, and the RNeasy kit for mouse skin. Scalp clonality was compared across normal scalp (n=4), patchy alopecia areata scalp (n=8), and alopecia totalis/universalis scalp (n=8). Patients stayed on tofacitinib for 6 to 18 months and then had 6 months of follow-up off drug so that delayed response and recurrence could be assessed. To study T cell clonal expansion in alopecia areata, the researchers applied high-throughput TCRbeta sequencing to both the C3H/HeJ mouse model and human patients. Amplification of TCRbeta CDR3 regions was done by immunoSEQ multiplex PCR using 35 Vbeta forward primers and 13 Jbeta reverse primers. Study-wide conclusions, independent of this receptor: Scalp TCR repertoire analysis is complicated because resident alphabeta T cells in normal human skin are also sequenced, whereas mouse skin is dominated by gammadelta T cells. Compared with mice, TCR sequences shared between patients were less clear, possibly partly because of HLA diversity across the patient population. Compared with normal scalp, lesional scalp, particularly in alopecia totalis/universalis, had higher clonality and more expanded CD8+ clones, which suggests antigenic drive.

The library came from the immunoSEQ multiplex PCR assay. RNA was extracted from all samples and reverse transcribed into cDNA as template for TCR sequencing. First-strand cDNA was synthesized using SuperScript III with a 2:1 mix of oligo-dT and random hexamers. A synthetic immune receptor repertoire was used to assess amplification bias, and residual bias was removed computationally. On the study's bioinformatics: Raw reads were preprocessed to remove errors, and CDR3 was defined according to IMGT conventions as the region from the conserved cysteine to phenylalanine. Clonality was computed by normalizing Shannon entropy by log2 of the number of productive unique TCRs and subtracting the result from 1. CD4 or CD8 identity of scalp clones was inferred by cross-referencing scalp TCRbeta sequences with sorted blood CD4 and CD8 repertoires. What TCRdb holds here is the immuneACCESS table cut down to in-frame rearrangements. Part of the clones is not present; checked against another copy, under half of the missing clones reflect an unresolved V gene, and the others are unexplained. That table gives V, J and clone size, and the DNA gave D and trimming. The sample records under 250,000 clones, approximately 61% of which are singletons. The leading ten clones occupy 0.4% to 0.55% of the sample.

The germline V gene encodes CDR1 SQVTM and CDR2 ANQGSEA. The CDR3 runs 13 amino acids, cysteine and phenylalanine included. CDR3 DNA only is kept here, 39 bases in frame from base 1. V and J are trimmed by 3 bases and 3 bases, and the gene matches miss 4 bases of the junction. The time point label corresponds to: baseline before oral tofacitinib. Lesional scalp punch biopsies and peripheral blood were collected from alopecia areata patients. After PBMCs were isolated by density centrifugation and stained for CD3, CD4 and CD8, a FACSAria was used to sort CD4+ and CD8+ T cells. This clone was counted a few times. Its antigen target is currently unknown. Base qualities were left out, and no much larger clone turns up one base away.

The V gene is TRBV29-1 and the J gene is TRBJ2-7; 8 of the junction bases match TRBD1. The sample consisted of CD4+ T cells sorted from blood, taken at week 0. The source is a human donor with alopecia areata. In nucleotides, the sequence is TGCAGCGTTGATACAGGGGGTGGCTACGAGCAGTACTTC. This yields the protein CSVDTGGGYEQYF.